Below, one T cell receptor (beta chain) is given with its context. CD45RO-negative CD8 cells positively selected for CCR7 made up the naive population, which excluded terminally differentiated effector memory CD45RA+ cells. V lost 5 bases and J lost 1, with 15 bases in between. Germline lookup yields CDR1 SGHTA and CDR2 FQGTGA. This CDR3 contains 15 residues. TCRdb's copy holds only in-frame clones and misses some; the assay was immunoSEQ multiplex PCR. The sample carries roughly 2,000,000 clones, 90% to 95% recorded once. These data come from a study of shared clonotypes between healthy human individuals.

The sequence was obtained from a man younger than 35 in good health. Some clones in this sample may be carry-over from other donors' samples. Material for sequencing was naive CD8+ T cells from PBMCs. V is TRBV7-3 and J is TRBJ2-7; maybe TRBD1 (7 bases). CDR3 coding DNA: TGTGCCAGCAGCGTTGGAGGGGGACAGTCCTACGAGCAGTACTTC. This gives the protein CASSVGGGQSYEQYF.